These 26 T cell receptor beta chains originate from one sample sequenced in a study of PD-1 blockade in classical Hodgkin lymphoma. Assay used: immunoSEQ multiplex PCR; TCRdb lists only in-frame clones, some missing. The repertoire has over 20,000 clones, about 80% of them found once; the top ten carry around 7.2%. The time point here: cycle 4 day 1 (C4D1), after more than five weeks of nivolumab. Every single patient, without exception, relapsed after autologous stem cell transplantation, and brentuximab vedotin exposure varied. This sample comprised peripheral blood mononuclear cells (PBMCs), obtained before the fourth cycle of nivolumab. The source is a human donor with classical Hodgkin lymphoma.

The V gene is TRBV19, the J gene TRBJ1-5; D ambiguous. CDR1 is LNHDA, CDR2 SQIVND, per germline (reference sequence). This CDR3 contains 15 residues. Trimming stripped 3 bases from V and 1 base from J, with 10 bases between. CDR3 bases: TGTGCCAGTAGTATTAGGCCGGACAGCAATCAGCCCCAGCATTTT. Translating it yields CASSIRPDSNQPQHF.

The chain joins TRBV7-2 to TRBJ1-5; D call uncertain. Looked up from germline, CDR1 is SGHTA and CDR2 is FQGNSA. Trimming took 5 bases from V and 3 from J, leaving 14 bases between them. The CDR3 runs 15 residues. The CDR3 DNA follows: TGTGCCAGCAGCCCCCACGGGTCTTACAATCAGCCCCAGCATTTT. Protein product: CASSPHGSYNQPQHF.

Remarks on this clone: A read error may be the cause here, since a much bigger clone is one base away. Other DNA variants within this sample encode the same CDR3. V is TRBV25-1 and J is TRBJ2-7; D remains unclear. Germline V gene data show CDR1 as MGHDK and CDR2 as SYGVNS. Trimming cost V 3 bases and J 8 bases, with 8 bases left between them. CDR3 size: 11 residues. The CDR3 DNA reads as TGTGCCAGCAGTGATGGGTATAAGCAGTACTTC. It translates to CASSDGYKQYF.

The gene calls are TRBV5-1 and TRBJ1-4, with D unclear. V was clipped by 5 bases and J by 4 bases, with 6 bases between them. Germline CDR1 and CDR2: SGHRS and YFSETQ. The CDR3 extends over 12 amino acids. The CDR3 sequence: CASRPNNEKLFF. The DNA for the CDR3 is TGCGCCAGCAGACCGAATAATGAAAAACTGTTTTTT.

V is TRBV5-1 and J is TRBJ2-1, with TRBD2 matching over 13 bases. With 7 bases clipped from V and 2 bases from J, the junction kept 3 bases outside the gene matches. The CDR3 sequence is 15 residues long. The germline V gene encodes CDR1 SGHRS and CDR2 YFSETQ. CDR3: CASRTSGGPYNEQFF. For the CDR3, the DNA is TGCGCCAGCCGGACTAGCGGGGGACCCTACAATGAGCAGTTCTTC.

V is TRBV7-8 and J is TRBJ2-7; no clear D. CDR1 SGHVS and CDR2 FQNEAQ come from the germline V gene. V was shortened by 10 bases and J by 0 bases, with 16 bases between the two germline ends. This CDR3 has 14 amino acids. DNA of the CDR3: TGTGCCATCTCGAAAAGTTTTGTCTCCTACGAGCAGTACTTC. Protein product: CAISKSFVSYEQYF.

The CDR3: CASSPRTSVRWETQYF. The CDR3 region has the DNA TGTGCCAGCAGCCCACGGACTAGCGTGAGGTGGGAGACCCAGTACTTC. The chain carries TRBV7-9 and TRBJ2-5; TRBD2 agrees at 9 bases. The CDR3 contains 16 residues. Germline CDR1 and CDR2: SEHNR and FQNEAQ (reference sequence). J gave up 5 bases and V 5 bases, and 12 bases lay outside the gene matches. The full variable domain, in which reference TRBV7-9 and TRBJ2-5 provide the parts outside the CDR3, is DTGVSQNPRHKITKRGQNVTFRCDPISEHNRLYWYRQTLGQGPEFLTYFQNEAQLEKSRLLSDRFSAERPKGSFSTLEIQRTEQGDSAMYLCASSPRTSVRWETQYFGPGTRLLVL.

This sequence joins TRBV5-1 and TRBJ2-3, with 11 bases lining up with TRBD2. CDR3 length: 20 amino acids. V shed 3 bases and J 0 bases; nucleotides not matched to a gene: 15. Per germline, CDR1 SGHRS and CDR2 YFSETQ. CDR3 DNA sequence: TGCGCCAGCAGCTCCCTACTGCAGACTAGCGGGGTATCTAGCACAGATACGCAGTATTTT. It is translated as CASSSLLQTSGVSSTDTQYF.

The CDR3 sequence is CAFGQTPVGGDTQYF. CDR3 nucleotides: TGTGCCTTCGGACAGACCCCCGTAGGCGGGGATACGCAGTATTTT. The chain has TRBV30 and TRBJ2-3; tentative D call: TRBD1 (6 bases). V lost 7 bases to trimming and J lost 6 bases, with 23 bases between them. Germline values: CDR1 GTSNPN, CDR2 SVGIG (reference sequence). The CDR3 has 15 residues.

This clone was counted a few times. The rearrangement uses TRBV19 and TRBJ1-1; tentatively, D is TRBD1 (6 bases). The ends were cut back, 8 bases at V and 7 bases at J, with 20 bases in the middle. Germline CDR1 LNHDA, CDR2 SQIVND (reference sequence). There are 14 residues in the CDR3. Here the CDR3 reads CASGTLAGRGEAFF. The DNA for the CDR3 is TGTGCCAGTGGTACCCTGGCAGGCAGGGGTGAAGCTTTCTTT.

This chain uses TRBV18 with TRBJ1-4; D is uncertain. The CDR3 length is 16 residues. Germline V gene sequence: CDR1 KGHSH, CDR2 LQKENI. V gave up 6 bases and J gave up 0 bases, with 14 bases separating them. CDR3 region: CASSWLRRTTNEKLFF. CDR3 DNA sequence: TGTGCCAGCTCGTGGTTGAGGAGAACAACTAATGAAAAACTGTTTTTT.

This clone was observed a handful of times. DNA for the CDR3: TGTGCCAGCAGTTCCGGGACAGGGGGATTTCTGTACCAAGAGACCCAGTACTTC. Encoded protein: CASSSGTGGFLYQETQYF. V usage is TRBV2 and J usage is TRBJ2-5, with 11 bases that match TRBD1. This CDR3 is built from 18 residues. V lost 5 bases, J lost 0 bases, and 11 bases stayed unmatched. Germline CDR1 reads SNHLY; CDR2 reads FYNNEI.

The rearrangement uses TRBV6-1 and TRBJ1-4; D is unclear. There are 13 residues in the CDR3. The V gene lost 5 bases and the J gene lost 8 bases, with 12 bases spanning the gap. Germline V lookup: CDR1 MNHNS, CDR2 SASEGT. In DNA form, the CDR3 reads TGTGCCAGCAGTACGCAAATGGAAGAAAAACTGTTTTTT. As protein: CASSTQMEEKLFF.

This clone was picked up one time. The chain has TRBV19 and TRBJ2-7, with 12 bases fitting TRBD2. This CDR3 has 16 amino acids. Germline lookup yields CDR1 LNHDA and CDR2 SQIVND (reference sequence). Trimming took 6 bases from V and 2 from J; bases not matched to a gene: 8. CDR3 protein: CASSPFSSGRAYEQYF. Here the CDR3 DNA reads TGTGCCAGTAGCCCCTTCTCTAGCGGGAGGGCCTACGAGCAGTACTTC.

Turning to this clone: The sample has other DNA sequences that encode this CDR3 too. The gene calls are TRBV5-4 and TRBJ1-2, with D uncertain. This CDR3 is 14 amino acids long. The V gene's germline CDR1 is SGHNT and CDR2 YYREEE (reference sequence). Trimming shortened V by 0 bases and J by 0 bases, and 6 bases separated the two germline ends. CDR3 DNA sequence: TGTGCCAGCAGCTTGGGGACGGCTAACTATGGCTACACCTTC. It encodes CASSLGTANYGYTF.

The chain is built from TRBV27 and TRBJ1-6; TRBD1 is a possible D gene (5 bases). V lost 0 bases, J lost 7 bases, and 10 bases lay in between. CDR3 size: 15 residues. From germline, CDR1 is MNHEY and CDR2 SMNVEV (reference sequence). Written as DNA, the CDR3 is TGTGCCAGCAGTTTATCGGCTGGGGGAAATTCACCCCTCCACTTT. Translated: CASSLSAGGNSPLHF.

The chain recombines TRBV30 with TRBJ2-1, with D maybe TRBD1 (6 bases). The CDR3 is made up of 14 amino acids. Germline assignment: CDR1 GTSNPN and CDR2 SVGIG (reference sequence). The V and J ends lost 2 bases and 15 bases respectively, with 23 bases between them. The CDR3 DNA follows: TGTGCCTGGAGTCCGGGACATTTTATAGTCGGTCGGTTCTTC. Its protein product is CAWSPGHFIVGRFF.

The chain has TRBV18 and TRBJ2-2; D unclear. The CDR3 runs 14 residues. Germline CDR1 KGHSH, CDR2 LQKENI. Trimming took off 4 bases at V and 0 bases at J, with 6 bases between the two ends. CDR3 sequence (DNA): TGTGCCAGCTCACTTGGGACGAACACCGGGGAGCTGTTTTTT. Its translation is CASSLGTNTGELFF.

By share of the sample, this clone is medium-sized. CDR3 coding DNA: TGTGCCAGCAGTTTACAGGGGGCGAACACTGAAGCTTTCTTT. Its protein product is CASSLQGANTEAFF. This sequence joins TRBV27 and TRBJ1-1; 8 bases are shared with TRBD1. CDR1 and CDR2 (germline): MNHEY, SMNVEV (reference sequence). The CDR3 spans 14 residues. V trimming: 2 bases; J trimming: 1 base; junction bases outside the gene matches: 0.

V is TRBV28 and J is TRBJ1-5, with 8 bases matching TRBD1. Per germline, CDR1 MDHEN and CDR2 SYDVKM. The ends lost 3 bases at V and 7 bases at J; junction bases unmatched: 5. The length of the CDR3 is 14 residues. As DNA, the CDR3 is TGTGCCAGCAGTTTTGGACAGGGCGGGCAGCCCCAGCATTTT. Translating gives CASSFGQGGQPQHF.

This chain joins TRBV6-5 and TRBJ1-6; tentative D call: TRBD1 (5 bases). The germline CDR1 and CDR2 sequences are MNHEY and SVGAGI. The CDR3 loop spans 15 amino acids. V was shortened by 2 bases and J by 3 bases, with 8 bases between the two germline ends. CDR3 amino acids: CASSYNGGYNSPLHF. In nucleotides, the CDR3 is TGTGCCAGCAGTTACAACGGGGGCTATAATTCACCCCTCCACTTT.

The rearrangement joins TRBV4-1 to TRBJ1-1, with D possibly matching TRBD1 (6 bases). The ends were cut back, 4 bases at V and 1 base at J, with 16 bases in the middle. Germline loops: CDR1 MGHRA, CDR2 YSYEKL. The CDR3 contains 16 residues. The CDR3 DNA follows: TGCGCCAGCAGCCTTGGGCCCCTAGGGGGGAACACTGAAGCTTTCTTT. Residues: CASSLGPLGGNTEAFF.

The chain has TRBV7-6 and TRBJ1-1, with 9 bases lining up with TRBD1. The CDR3 extends over 13 amino acids. Germline V CDR1 and CDR2: SGHVS, FNYEAQ. Germline trimming cut 3 bases from V and 6 bases from J; bases unmatched to any gene: 2. CDR3 sequence reads: CASSLGQGPEAFF. CDR3 coding DNA: TGTGCCAGCAGCTTGGGACAGGGCCCTGAAGCTTTCTTT.

This chain connects TRBV7-9 to TRBJ2-7; no definite D call. CDR1 SEHNR and CDR2 FQNEAQ come from the germline V gene (reference sequence). The germline V and J ends were trimmed by 4 bases and 2 bases, with 3 bases remaining between them. CDR3 length equals 11 residues. For the CDR3, the DNA is TGTGCCAGCAGCTCCACCTACGAGCAGTACTTC. Translating gives CASSSTYEQYF.

The chain carries TRBV5-1 and TRBJ2-2, with 10 positions matching TRBD1. The CDR3 has 15 amino acids. J was trimmed by 2 bases and V by 4 bases; bases with no gene match: 2. Germline V gene sequence: CDR1 SGHRS, CDR2 YFSETQ. CDR3 DNA: TGCGCCAGCAGCCGGGACAGGGGCAACACCGGGGAGCTGTTTTTT. Translation: CASSRDRGNTGELFF.

The genes are TRBV30 and TRBJ1-1; D gene uncertain. Per the germline V gene, CDR1 is GTSNPN and CDR2 is SVGIG (reference sequence). The CDR3 has 15 amino acids. V was trimmed by 1 base and J by 0 bases, leaving 12 bases between them. CDR3 nucleotide sequence: TGTGCCTGGAGTGAAGGGAGAAACCTGAACACTGAAGCTTTCTTT. Translated: CAWSEGRNLNTEAFF.